This TCR beta chain was found in a study of tumor and adjacent non-tumor tissue in lung cancer. Three rounds of nested PCR, following a modified ARM-PCR protocol, produced the TCRbeta library. Via MiXCR, TCRdb re-called the multiplex PCR reads, giving one row per CDR3 protein. The sample includes fewer than 100,000 distinct CDR3 sequences, roughly 72% of them seen just once. This CDR3 region has 15 residues. The template was RNA from unsorted bulk tissue. This clonotype was observed a few times. Its target is unknown. A much bigger clone sits one base away, suggesting this may be a read error. Overall study findings and caveats: In normal lung, the top 100 clones were significantly more dominant than in tumor.

This clonotype was obtained from a middle-aged woman with non-small cell lung cancer. The chain carries TRBV12-3 or TRBV12-4 and TRBJ2-2, with TRBD1 identical over 8 bases. Source material: lung tumor tissue. The CDR3 DNA is TGTGCCAGCAGTTCTGGACAGGGAAATACCGGGAAGCTGTTTTTT. It specifies CASSSGQGNTGKLFF.